These T cell receptor beta chains were read from a single sample in a study of cytomegalovirus exposure and HLA in healthy donors. TCRdb keeps only in-frame clones here, not all; method: immunoSEQ multiplex PCR. The sample has 200,000 to 250,000 clones; 65% to 80% are singletons. The sequenced sample consisted of PBMCs. These receptors were taken from a man over 45 in good health and CMV-seronegative. Each CDR3 is given with its conserved first and last residue.

CDR3 protein: CATSSPGLGANQPQHF; J gene: TRBJ1-5; V gene: TRBV15
CDR3 protein: CASSPGRGWQPQHF; J gene: TRBJ1-5; V gene: TRBV28
CDR3 protein: CASSVESRGTGELFF; J gene: TRBJ2-2; V gene: TRBV9
CDR3 protein: CASSVLTGGTTEAFF; J gene: TRBJ1-1; V gene: TRBV7-8
CDR3 protein: CASSPIYGRGNEQFF; J gene: TRBJ2-1; V gene: TRBV11-2
CDR3 protein: CASSGEGDSNQPQHF; J gene: TRBJ1-5; V gene: TRBV2
CDR3 protein: CASSQAASGSTDTQYF; J gene: TRBJ2-3; V gene: TRBV4-1
CDR3 protein: CASSSPGSEKLFF; J gene: TRBJ1-4; V gene: TRBV7-9
CDR3 protein: CASSFEGSNQPQHF; J gene: TRBJ1-5; V gene: TRBV5-1
CDR3 protein: CASSNPGVFVGYTF; J gene: TRBJ1-2; V gene: TRBV19
CDR3 protein: CASSFAPRDGYTF; J gene: TRBJ1-2; V gene: TRBV28
CDR3 protein: CSVARGMTDTQYF; J gene: TRBJ2-3; V gene: TRBV29-1
CDR3 protein: CASSEEQGNTEAFF; J gene: TRBJ1-1; V gene: TRBV6-4
CDR3 protein: CASSLGLLTAPSYEQYF; J gene: TRBJ2-7; V gene: TRBV5-1
CDR3 protein: CASSTGTANQPQHF; J gene: TRBJ1-5; V gene: TRBV2
CDR3 protein: CASSGPGRNTGELFF; J gene: TRBJ2-2; V gene: TRBV2
CDR3 protein: CASSQDRNRGLIEQYF; J gene: TRBJ2-7; V gene: TRBV14
CDR3 protein: CASSIPTGAFEKLFF; J gene: TRBJ1-4; V gene: TRBV6-6
CDR3 protein: CASSLAALTSNEKLFF; J gene: TRBJ1-4; V gene: TRBV28
CDR3 protein: CASSPRSGGGQTQYF; J gene: TRBJ2-5; V gene: TRBV9
CDR3 protein: CAISESTNPYEQYF; J gene: TRBJ2-7; V gene: TRBV10-3
CDR3 protein: CASSFGLNYGYTF; J gene: TRBJ1-2; V gene: TRBV28
CDR3 protein: CASSLALAGGEQYF; J gene: TRBJ2-7; V gene: TRBV7-2
CDR3 protein: CSARPRQGSRETQYF; J gene: TRBJ2-5; V gene: TRBV29-1
CDR3 protein: CASRISGGQGNTEAFF; J gene: TRBJ1-1; V gene: TRBV19
CDR3 protein: CASSLRTSGNEQFF; J gene: TRBJ2-1; V gene: TRBV7-2
CDR3 protein: CASSVLTGANTEAFF; J gene: TRBJ1-1; V gene: TRBV5-1
CDR3 protein: CASSFSSSWVGNEQFF; J gene: TRBJ2-1; V gene: TRBV5-1
CDR3 protein: CAKQKEGPATNEKLFF; J gene: TRBJ1-4; V gene: TRBV2
CDR3 protein: CSVEGPAGGTYNEQFF; J gene: TRBJ2-1; V gene: TRBV29-1
CDR3 protein: CASSWDSKNIQYF; J gene: TRBJ2-4; V gene: TRBV27
CDR3 protein: CASSRTGGGSNQPQHF; J gene: TRBJ1-5; V gene: TRBV5-4
CDR3 protein: CASSEAGQGADTQYF; J gene: TRBJ2-3; V gene: TRBV6-1
CDR3 protein: CASSSWTGAGYTF; J gene: TRBJ1-2; V gene: TRBV7-9
CDR3 protein: CASSQGQGPLYEQYF; J gene: NA; V gene: TRBV4-1
CDR3 protein: CASRLKPGGAYEQYF; J gene: TRBJ2-7; V gene: TRBV27
CDR3 protein: CASSTRAGANEQYF; J gene: TRBJ2-7; V gene: TRBV7-9
CDR3 protein: CAWRDRGLAGETQYF; J gene: TRBJ2-5; V gene: TRBV30
CDR3 protein: CASSYGSGALKNIQYF; J gene: TRBJ2-4; V gene: TRBV6-5
CDR3 protein: CASSSDRGPGPSKNIQYF; J gene: TRBJ2-4; V gene: TRBV27
CDR3 protein: CSVENLAGATWNEQFF; J gene: TRBJ2-1; V gene: TRBV29-1
CDR3 protein: CASSLFGTGGLYEQYF; J gene: TRBJ2-7; V gene: TRBV28
CDR3 protein: CASKYTGSDTEAFF; J gene: TRBJ1-1; V gene: TRBV5-1
CDR3 protein: CASSSWPLAGADFTSTDTQYF; J gene: TRBJ2-3; V gene: TRBV28
CDR3 protein: CASSIAGGPYEQYF; J gene: TRBJ2-7; V gene: TRBV19
CDR3 protein: CARRDRGPQTQYF; J gene: TRBJ2-5; V gene: TRBV28
CDR3 protein: CASSLKGVGGTNSGANVLTF; J gene: TRBJ2-6; V gene: TRBV27